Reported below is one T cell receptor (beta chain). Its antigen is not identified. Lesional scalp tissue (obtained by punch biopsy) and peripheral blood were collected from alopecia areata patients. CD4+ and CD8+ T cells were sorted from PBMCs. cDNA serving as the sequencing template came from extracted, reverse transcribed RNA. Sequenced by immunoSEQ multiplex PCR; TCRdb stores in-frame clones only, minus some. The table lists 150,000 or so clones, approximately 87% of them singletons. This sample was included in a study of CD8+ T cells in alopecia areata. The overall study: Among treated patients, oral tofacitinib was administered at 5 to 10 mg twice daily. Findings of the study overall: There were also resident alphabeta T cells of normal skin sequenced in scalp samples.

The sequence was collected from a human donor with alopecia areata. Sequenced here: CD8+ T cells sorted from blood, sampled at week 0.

CDR3 loop: CASSVEQIYNEQFF. As DNA, the CDR3 is TGTGCCAGCAGCGTAGAACAGATCTACAATGAGCAGTTCTTC. The chain has TRBV9 and TRBJ2-1, with no clear D. Trimming shortened V by 0 bases and J by 3 bases, and 7 bases separated the two germline ends. This CDR3 has 14 residues. CDR1 is SGDLS, CDR2 YYNGEE, per germline.